Below are 6 T cell receptor beta chains sequenced from a single sample in a study of OX40 agonist ivuxolimab in advanced cancers. The data were produced by immunoSEQ multiplex PCR, yet TCRdb's version contains in-frame clones alone and is incomplete. The table shows more than 80,000 clones, with around nine tenths occurring only once. The sample consisted of CD4+ or CD8+ T cells sorted from blood, taken in a trial of the OX40 agonist ivuxolimab. These receptors all come from an adult with an advanced solid tumor such as melanoma, head and neck, liver or kidney cancer.

The rearrangement joins TRBV30 to TRBJ1-5, with TRBD1 as a possible D gene (6 bases). V was trimmed by 3 bases and J by 4 bases, leaving 10 bases between them. This CDR3 contains 13 residues. Germline loops: CDR1 GTSNPN, CDR2 SVGIG (reference sequence). CDR3 sequence: CAWRDSPNQPQHF. CDR3 bases: TGTGCCTGGAGGGACAGCCCGAATCAGCCCCAGCATTTT. Filled out from reference TRBV30 and TRBJ1-5, the complete variable domain reads SQTIHQWPATLVQPVGSPLSLECTVEGTSNPNLYWYRQAAGRGLQLLFYSVGIGQISSEVPQNLSASRPQDRQFILSSKKLLLSDSGFYLCAWRDSPNQPQHFGDGTRLSIL.

The gene calls are TRBV7-6 and TRBJ2-3; 7 nucleotides line up with TRBD1. CDR1 is SGHVS and CDR2 is FNYEAQ in the germline V gene. Trimming cost V 7 bases and J 2 bases; bases outside gene matches: 15. This CDR3 has 17 residues. The CDR3 region is CASKLDRARLDTDTQYF. As DNA, the CDR3 is TGTGCCAGCAAGCTAGACAGGGCGAGATTAGACACAGATACGCAGTATTTT.

The chain recombines TRBV5-1 with TRBJ2-1; 7 bases fit TRBD2. The CDR3 length is 16 residues. CDR1 is SGHRS, CDR2 YFSETQ, per germline. Trimming removed 2 bases from V and 5 bases from J; junction bases left unmatched: 10. CDR3 residues: CASSLGREKYHNEQFF. CDR3 in DNA: TGCGCCAGCAGCTTAGGGCGGGAGAAGTACCACAATGAGCAGTTCTTC.

The genes are TRBV25-1 and TRBJ1-5, with D unclear. Germline V gives CDR1 MGHDK, CDR2 SYGVNS. CDR3 length equals 16 residues. Trimming removed 3 bases from V and 4 bases from J, with 16 bases in between. The DNA for the CDR3 is TGTGCCAGCAGTGAGACCTCAGGTATAGCTAATCAGCCCCAGCATTTT. This encodes CASSETSGIANQPQHF.

This clone was recorded a few times. This chain links TRBV7-8 with TRBJ1-2, with D unclear. Germline CDR1 and CDR2: SGHVS and FQNEAQ. The ends were cut back, 0 bases at V and 7 bases at J, with 6 bases in the middle. CDR3 length: 12 residues. In DNA form, the CDR3 reads TGTGCCAGCAGCTTAGCGCGTGTTGGCTACACCTTC. Its translation is CASSLARVGYTF.

The table lists this clone with a count of one. The V gene is TRBV19, the J gene TRBJ2-2, with 11 nucleotides matching TRBD1. CDR3 length: 15 residues. CDR1 LNHDA and CDR2 SQIVND come from the germline V gene (reference sequence). The trim removed 5 bases at V and 4 bases at J, leaving 3 bases unmatched. The CDR3 reads CASSAGTGGTGELFF. The CDR3, as DNA: TGTGCCAGTAGTGCCGGGACAGGGGGCACCGGGGAGCTGTTTTTT.